This is a list of T cell receptor beta chains from one sample in a study of blood T cell repertoires in COVID-19. Clones were sequenced by immunoSEQ multiplex PCR, and TCRdb holds only the in-frame ones, with some missing. The sample has some 200,000 clones; roughly 90% are singletons. Sequenced material: PBMCs or T cells enriched from blood (not recorded which). These receptors were collected from a woman aged 40-49 years with acute COVID-19. CDR3s include the opening cysteine and the closing phenylalanine or tryptophan. D genes are given only for firm matches. Expanded clones are given a class, and other clones once, few, many or no size at all.

V	D	size	J	DNA	CDR3
TRBV9	.	.	TRBJ1-1	TGTGCCAGCAGCGTAGGGACAGTTATGAACACTGAAGCTTTCTTT	CASSVGTVMNTEAFF
TRBV5-4	TRBD1	.	TRBJ1-1	TGTGCCAGCAGCTCAACAGGGGGGAACACGGAAGCTTTCTTT	CASSSTGGNTEAFF
TRBV19	.	.	TRBJ1-5	TGTGCCAGTAGTATACGCAGGGTGGGATATAGCAATCAGCCCCAGCATTTT	CASSIRRVGYSNQPQHF
TRBV7-6	TRBD2	.	TRBJ2-1	TGTGCCAGCAGCTTTAGCGGGGGGGCCCTTGAGCAGTTCTTC	CASSFSGGALEQFF
TRBV5-1	.	.	TRBJ1-1	TGCGCCAGCAGCTTGAGAGGGGGAGGGCCTGAAGCTTTCTTT	CASSLRGGGPEAFF
TRBV19	TRBD2	.	TRBJ2-3	TGTGCCAGTAGTACGACTAGCGGCACAGATACGCAGTATTTT	CASSTTSGTDTQYF
TRBV18	.	.	TRBJ1-1	TGTGCCAGCTCACCCGCGATGAACACTGAAGCTTTCTTT	CASSPAMNTEAFF
TRBV13	.	.	TRBJ1-2	TGTGCCAGCAGCCCCGCCCGGGGGGAATATGGCTACACCTTC	CASSPARGEYGYTF
TRBV5-1	TRBD2	.	TRBJ2-7	TGCGCCAGCAGCTTGGGGATAGAGCGGGGGTCCTACGAGCAGTACTTC	CASSLGIERGSYEQYF
TRBV13	.	.	TRBJ1-2	TGTGCCAGCAGCTTCGTTGGGGGGGAGTATGGCTACACCTTC	CASSFVGGEYGYTF
TRBV19	.	once	TRBJ2-7	TGTGCCAGTGCCGTCCTGGGTCAGGGCGGCTACGAGCAGTACTTC	CASAVLGQGGYEQYF
TRBV7-6	.	.	TRBJ1-3	TGTGCCAGCAGCTTAGCGCAAGGACAGGGAAACACCATATATTTT	CASSLAQGQGNTIYF
TRBV20-1	.	once	TRBJ1-1	TGCAGTGCTCGGTTCAACACTGAAGCTTTCTTT	CSARFNTEAFF
TRBV6-5	TRBD1	.	TRBJ1-2	TGTGCCAGCATCCCATCTCACAGGGGGAAACATGGCTACACCTTC	CASIPSHRGKHGYTF
TRBV5-5	TRBD1	few	TRBJ1-6	TGTGCCAGCAGCTTGGGGCCTAGGCAGGGGGATAATTCACCCCTCCACTTT	CASSLGPRQGDNSPLHF
TRBV7-9	.	once	TRBJ2-7	TGTGCCAGCAGTCCCGAATCTAGTGGCCAAAACTACGAGCAGTACTTC	CASSPESSGQNYEQYF
TRBV7-9	.	few	TRBJ1-6	TGTGCCATCCCAGGGATGGGACACAATAATTCACCCCTCCACTTT	CAIPGMGHNNSPLHF
TRBV5-4	TRBD2	.	TRBJ2-4	TGTGCCAGCAGCTTGAGCACTAGCGGGGGGGCCGTCAAAAACATTCAGTACTTC	CASSLSTSGGAVKNIQYF
TRBV3-1/TRBV3-2	.	.	TRBJ1-4	TGTGCCAGCAGCCAAGATCTAGGAGAGGAATATGAAAAACTGTTTTTT	CASSQDLGEEYEKLFF
TRBV2	TRBD1	.	TRBJ1-2	TGTGCCACCGCCCCACCGGGACAGGACTATGGCTACACCTTC	CATAPPGQDYGYTF
TRBV5-4	TRBD1	.	TRBJ1-3	TGTGCCAGCAGCCCGGACACAGGGGTCGGAAACACCATATATTTT	CASSPDTGVGNTIYF
TRBV24-1	.	once	TRBJ1-2	TGTGCCACTTCGGTGGCGGGCGCTTCCTATGGCTACACCTTC	CATSVAGASYGYTF
TRBV18	.	.	TRBJ1-6	TGTGCCAGCTCACCCAAGACAGTTGAATCCCTCCACTTT	CASSPKTVESLHF
TRBV6-6	TRBD1	.	TRBJ1-2	TGTGCCAGCAGCCGACCCTCTGACAGGGGGCGCTATGGCTACACCTTC	CASSRPSDRGRYGYTF